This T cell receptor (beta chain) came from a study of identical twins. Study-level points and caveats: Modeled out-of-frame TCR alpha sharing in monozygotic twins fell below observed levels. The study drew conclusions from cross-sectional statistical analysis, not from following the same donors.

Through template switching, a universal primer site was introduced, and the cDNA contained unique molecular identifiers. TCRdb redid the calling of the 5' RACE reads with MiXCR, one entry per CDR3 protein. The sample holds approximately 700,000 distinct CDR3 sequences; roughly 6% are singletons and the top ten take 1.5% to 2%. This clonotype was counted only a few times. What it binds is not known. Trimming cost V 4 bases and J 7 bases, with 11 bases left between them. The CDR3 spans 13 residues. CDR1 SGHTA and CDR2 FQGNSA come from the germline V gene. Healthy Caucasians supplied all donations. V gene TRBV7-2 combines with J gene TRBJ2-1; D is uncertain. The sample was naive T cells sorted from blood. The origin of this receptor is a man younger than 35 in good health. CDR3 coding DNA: TGTGCCAGCAGCTCCGCCGGGTTGAATGAGCAGTTCTTC. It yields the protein CASSSAGLNEQFF.